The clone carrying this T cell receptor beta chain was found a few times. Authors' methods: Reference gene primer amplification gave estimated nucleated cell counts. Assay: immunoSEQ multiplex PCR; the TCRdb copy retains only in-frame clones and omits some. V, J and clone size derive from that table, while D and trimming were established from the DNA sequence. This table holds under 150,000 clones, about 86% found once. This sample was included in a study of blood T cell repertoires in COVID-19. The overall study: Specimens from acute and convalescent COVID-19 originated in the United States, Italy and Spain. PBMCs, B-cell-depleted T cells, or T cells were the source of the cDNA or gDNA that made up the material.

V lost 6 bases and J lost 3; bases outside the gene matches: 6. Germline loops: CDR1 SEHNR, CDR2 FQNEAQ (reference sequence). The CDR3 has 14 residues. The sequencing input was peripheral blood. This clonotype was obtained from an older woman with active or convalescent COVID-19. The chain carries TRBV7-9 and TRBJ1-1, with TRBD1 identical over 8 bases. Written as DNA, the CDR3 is TGTGCCAGCAGACTGACAGGGGAGGACACTGAAGCTTTCTTT. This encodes CASRLTGEDTEAFF.